The rows below give T cell receptor beta chains drawn from one sample of a study of cytomegalovirus exposure and HLA in healthy donors. TCRdb's table, derived via immunoSEQ multiplex PCR, lists solely in-frame clones and lacks some. The table lists hundreds of thousands of clones, approximately 82% of them singletons. The sequenced material came from PBMCs. These receptors were collected from a young woman in good health and CMV-seronegative. The CDR3 runs from the conserved cysteine through the conserved F or W. A D gene is named only where the DNA matches it firmly. Part of the rows lack a size; the others show once, few, many or a class for expanded clones.

clone size: once; D gene: .; V gene: TRBV5-1; J gene: TRBJ2-2; CDR3 DNA: TGCGCCAGCAGCTGGGGGCTTGACACCGGGGAGCTGTTTTTT; CDR3 protein: CASSWGLDTGELFF
clone size: .; D gene: .; V gene: TRBV6-5; J gene: TRBJ1-2; CDR3 DNA: TGTGCCAGCAGTTACTCGCAGGGCTCGGGAGGCTACACCTTC; CDR3 protein: CASSYSQGSGGYTF
clone size: .; D gene: .; V gene: TRBV29-1; J gene: TRBJ2-7; CDR3 DNA: TGCAGCGTGAGTGACGGGAACTACTACGAGCAGTACTTC; CDR3 protein: CSVSDGNYYEQYF
clone size: .; D gene: .; V gene: TRBV27; J gene: TRBJ2-7; CDR3 DNA: TGTGCCAGCAGTTTATCCCCTGTCGTGGGAGTTAGCGAGCAGTACTTC; CDR3 protein: CASSLSPVVGVSEQYF
clone size: .; D gene: TRBD1; V gene: TRBV2; J gene: TRBJ2-7; CDR3 DNA: TGTGCCAGCAGGGGGACAGGGGGCTCCTACGAGCAGTACTTC; CDR3 protein: CASRGTGGSYEQYF
clone size: .; D gene: .; V gene: TRBV6-5; J gene: TRBJ1-1; CDR3 DNA: TGTGCCAGCTGTCGGACCCCGATGAACACTGAAGCTTTCTTT; CDR3 protein: CASCRTPMNTEAFF
clone size: .; D gene: TRBD1; V gene: TRBV18; J gene: TRBJ2-3; CDR3 DNA: TGTGCCAGCTCACCTTCGACAGGGGGGGGCACAGATACGCAGTATTTT; CDR3 protein: CASSPSTGGGTDTQYF
clone size: .; D gene: .; V gene: TRBV6-1; J gene: TRBJ1-4; CDR3 DNA: TGTGCCAGCAGAATACCCCGGGTGACTAATGAAAAACTGTTTTTT; CDR3 protein: CASRIPRVTNEKLFF
clone size: .; D gene: .; V gene: TRBV28; J gene: TRBJ2-7; CDR3 DNA: TGTGCCAGCAGTACCAGGGGTCGGGGCTTTTCCGAGCAGTACTTC; CDR3 protein: CASSTRGRGFSEQYF
clone size: .; D gene: .; V gene: TRBV2; J gene: TRBJ2-1; CDR3 DNA: TGTGCCAGCAGTCGAGGGGGGGCCCAGAGCTCCTACAATGAGCAGTTCTTC; CDR3 protein: CASSRGGAQSSYNEQFF
clone size: .; D gene: .; V gene: TRBV30; J gene: TRBJ1-1; CDR3 DNA: TGTGCCTGGAGTCAGGAGGGTGTGAACACTGAAGCTTTCTTT; CDR3 protein: CAWSQEGVNTEAFF
clone size: .; D gene: .; V gene: TRBV7-2; J gene: TRBJ2-7; CDR3 DNA: TGTGCCAGCAGCCCGCCTGGGTACGAGCAGTACTTC; CDR3 protein: CASSPPGYEQYF
clone size: .; D gene: TRBD1; V gene: TRBV5-1; J gene: TRBJ1-2; CDR3 DNA: TGCGCCAGCAGCCCTGCGACAGGGGGCTCGGGCTACACCTTC; CDR3 protein: CASSPATGGSGYTF
clone size: .; D gene: .; V gene: TRBV28; J gene: TRBJ2-2; CDR3 DNA: TGTGCCAGCAGTTTTTCTGGGGGGAACACCGGGGAGCTGTTTTTT; CDR3 protein: CASSFSGGNTGELFF
clone size: once; D gene: .; V gene: TRBV7-2; J gene: TRBJ1-2; CDR3 DNA: TGTGCCAGCAGCTTTAATACCCGGGGAAGGGGAAACTATGGCTACACCTTC; CDR3 protein: CASSFNTRGRGNYGYTF
clone size: few; D gene: .; V gene: TRBV30; J gene: TRBJ1-2; CDR3 DNA: TGTGCCTGGAGTAGGCGAGCAGGGGATGGCTACACCTTC; CDR3 protein: CAWSRRAGDGYTF
clone size: .; D gene: TRBD2; V gene: TRBV4-2; J gene: TRBJ2-7; CDR3 DNA: TGTGCCAGCAGCCTCGCTAGCGGGGGGGTCTACGAGCAGTACTTC; CDR3 protein: CASSLASGGVYEQYF
clone size: once; D gene: TRBD2; V gene: TRBV9; J gene: TRBJ2-3; CDR3 DNA: TGTGCCAGCAGCTCCTCCGGGACTAGCCCGAGGACGCAGTATTTT; CDR3 protein: CASSSSGTSPRTQYF
clone size: .; D gene: .; V gene: TRBV7-6; J gene: TRBJ2-7; CDR3 DNA: TGTGCCAGCAGCCCCGGACAGACTTCCTCCTACGAGCAGTACTTC; CDR3 protein: CASSPGQTSSYEQYF
clone size: once; D gene: TRBD1; V gene: TRBV18; J gene: TRBJ2-7; CDR3 DNA: TGTGCCAGCTCACCAACCGTGACAGGGGGACCCTACGAGCAGTACTTC; CDR3 protein: CASSPTVTGGPYEQYF
clone size: .; D gene: .; V gene: TRBV5-1; J gene: TRBJ2-7; CDR3 DNA: TGCGCCAGCAGCCCAACAGGGTTATCCTACGAGCAGTACTTC; CDR3 protein: CASSPTGLSYEQYF
clone size: .; D gene: .; V gene: TRBV28; J gene: TRBJ1-1; CDR3 DNA: TGTGCCAGCAAAAGTGCAGGGCACACTGAAGCTTTCTTT; CDR3 protein: CASKSAGHTEAFF
clone size: .; D gene: TRBD2; V gene: TRBV4-1; J gene: TRBJ2-2; CDR3 DNA: TGCGCCAGCAGCCGGGGGAGAACTAGCGCGGACACCGGGGAGCTGTTTTTT; CDR3 protein: CASSRGRTSADTGELFF
clone size: few; D gene: .; V gene: TRBV27; J gene: TRBJ2-7; CDR3 DNA: TGTGCCAGCAGTTTAAACCTTCGGGGGCCCTCCTACGAGCAGTACTTC; CDR3 protein: CASSLNLRGPSYEQYF
clone size: few; D gene: TRBD1; V gene: TRBV5-4; J gene: TRBJ1-1; CDR3 DNA: TGTGCCAGCAGGCGGACAGGGAGCACTGAAGCTTTCTTT; CDR3 protein: CASRRTGSTEAFF
clone size: .; D gene: TRBD2; V gene: TRBV7-2; J gene: TRBJ2-7; CDR3 DNA: TGTGCCAGCAGCTTAGAAGCGGGAGTCTACGAGCAGTACTTC; CDR3 protein: CASSLEAGVYEQYF
clone size: .; D gene: TRBD2; V gene: TRBV7-8; J gene: TRBJ2-2; CDR3 DNA: TGTGCCAGCAGCTCGAGACCGGGACTAGCGGGACTCCCAGGCGGGGAGCTGTTTTTT; CDR3 protein: CASSSRPGLAGLPGGELFF
clone size: .; D gene: TRBD2; V gene: TRBV28; J gene: TRBJ2-3; CDR3 DNA: TGTGCCAGCAACATAGCGGGAGGACTCTATACGCAGTATTTT; CDR3 protein: CASNIAGGLYTQYF
clone size: .; D gene: TRBD2; V gene: TRBV4-2; J gene: TRBJ2-1; CDR3 DNA: TGTGCCAGCAGCCAAGATATGGCGGCTAGCGGGAGGGACAATGAGCAGTTCTTC; CDR3 protein: CASSQDMAASGRDNEQFF
clone size: .; D gene: .; V gene: TRBV4-1; J gene: TRBJ1-5; CDR3 DNA: TGCGCCAGCAGCCAAGATGGTTGGCCCGCTAATGGGCCCCAGCATTTT; CDR3 protein: CASSQDGWPANGPQHF
clone size: .; D gene: TRBD1; V gene: TRBV4-1; J gene: TRBJ1-2; CDR3 DNA: TGCGCCAGCAGCCACCCCCGGGGGGACAGGGATGGTGGCTACACCTTC; CDR3 protein: CASSHPRGDRDGGYTF
clone size: .; D gene: TRBD1; V gene: TRBV5-1; J gene: TRBJ2-7; CDR3 DNA: TGCGCCAGCAGCTTGTTGGCAGGGGGCTACTACGAGCAGTACTTC; CDR3 protein: CASSLLAGGYYEQYF
clone size: once; D gene: .; V gene: TRBV5-1; J gene: TRBJ2-7; CDR3 DNA: TGCGCCAGCAGCCCGGGCGGGACATATTTCGACGAGCAGTACTTC; CDR3 protein: CASSPGGTYFDEQYF
clone size: .; D gene: .; V gene: TRBV2; J gene: TRBJ1-2; CDR3 DNA: TGTGCCAGCAGTGAAGCACGAGAGAACTATGGCTACACCTTC; CDR3 protein: CASSEARENYGYTF
clone size: .; D gene: TRBD1; V gene: TRBV13; J gene: TRBJ1-3; CDR3 DNA: TGTGCCAGCAGCTCGGGACAGGGGACTGGAAACACCATATATTTT; CDR3 protein: CASSSGQGTGNTIYF
clone size: once; D gene: .; V gene: TRBV7-2; J gene: TRBJ2-7; CDR3 DNA: TGTGCCAGCAGCTTAGGGCTCCACTACGAGCAGTACTTC; CDR3 protein: CASSLGLHYEQYF
clone size: few; D gene: .; V gene: TRBV9; J gene: TRBJ2-5; CDR3 DNA: TGTGCCAGCAGCGTAGGAACAGGGACCTTGGGAGAGACCCAGTACTTC; CDR3 protein: CASSVGTGTLGETQYF
clone size: .; D gene: .; V gene: TRBV6-5; J gene: TRBJ1-1; CDR3 DNA: TGTGCCAGCAGCCCGACAGAGAACACTGAAGCTTTCTTT; CDR3 protein: CASSPTENTEAFF